This TCR beta chain was recorded in a study of control samples from healthy donors and cancer patients. The CDR3 has 15 amino acids. The germline CDR1 and CDR2 sequences are LGHNA and YSLEER. Trimming removed 0 bases from V and 6 bases from J, with 15 bases in between. This table comes from immunoSEQ multiplex PCR, and its TCRdb copy is limited to in-frame clones, with some not included. Of around 120,000 clones listed, 90% to 95% are singletons. This clone has a handful of counts. Input material: PBMCs. The TCR originated in a man in his fifties or sixties with head and neck cancer. The chain joins TRBV4-3 to TRBJ2-7, with D unresolved. The CDR3 sequence: CASSQDHRTYLEQYF. CDR3 DNA sequence: TGCGCCAGCAGCCAAGATCACCGGACCTACCTCGAGCAGTACTTC.